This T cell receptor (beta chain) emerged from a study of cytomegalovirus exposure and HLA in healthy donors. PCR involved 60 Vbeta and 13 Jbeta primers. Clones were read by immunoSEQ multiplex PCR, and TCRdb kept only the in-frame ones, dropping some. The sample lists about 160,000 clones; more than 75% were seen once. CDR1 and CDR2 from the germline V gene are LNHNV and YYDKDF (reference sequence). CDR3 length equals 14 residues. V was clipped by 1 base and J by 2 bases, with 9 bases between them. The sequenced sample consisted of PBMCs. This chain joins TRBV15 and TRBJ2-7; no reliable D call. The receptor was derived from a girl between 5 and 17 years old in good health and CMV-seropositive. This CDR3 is CATSRVGVTYEQYF. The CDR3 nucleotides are TGTGCCACCAGCAGAGTAGGAGTAACCTACGAGCAGTACTTC.